These T cell receptor beta chains were read from a single sample in a study of kidney transplant recipient with SARS-CoV-2 infection. TCRdb reanalysed the reads using MiXCR and keeps one entry per CDR3 protein. In the table there are about 250,000 distinct CDR3 sequences, about 30% of which are singletons. The starting material was a blood sample, obtained at baseline and between days 110 and 120 from a kidney transplant recipient. The receptor set was obtained from a male patient in his 30s who had COVID-19 and was a kidney transplant recipient. Some of these T cells may belong to the graft donor. CDR3s include the opening cysteine and the closing phenylalanine or tryptophan.

TRBV24-1	TRBJ2-7	CATSTSGGTFEQYF
TRBV3-1	TRBJ1-1	CASSSRNPISIRTEAFF
TRBV5-6	TRBJ1-2	CASISGNSRKTYGYTF
TRBV20-1	TRBJ2-7	CSARGYAGGYEQYF
TRBV14	TRBJ2-1	CASSQAQGPPRNEQFF
TRBV15	TRBJ2-7	CATTTGGTSYEQYF
TRBV9	TRBJ2-3	CASGGGGSDTQYF
TRBV15	TRBJ2-5	CATSRNPGLRETQYF
TRBV20-1	TRBJ2-5	CSAPLSGRGEAQYF
TRBV5-5	TRBJ1-4	CASSFQGKKLFF
TRBV6-2/TRBV6-3	TRBJ1-2	CASSDDYCIGKTYGYTF
TRBV7-9	TRBJ1-5	CASSLVGQPQHF
TRBV9	TRBJ2-7	CASSVSGGLDEQYF
TRBV18	TRBJ1-5	CASSPGQGASPQHF
TRBV5-1	TRBJ2-4	CASSFGRTNEQSF
TRBV20-1	TRBJ2-1	CSARGNYNEQFF
TRBV9	TRBJ2-7	CASSVEADQAYEQYF
TRBV7-2	TRBJ2-1	CASSLSSGSRVYEQFF
TRBV7-9	TRBJ2-1	CASSERQGYWYNEQFF
TRBV23-1	TRBJ1-2	CASSKHELRRKTYGYTF
TRBV6-5	TRBJ2-1	CASSYSSGSYNEQFF
TRBV9	TRBJ1-3	CASSVGTSSGNTIYF
TRBV3-1	TRBJ2-5	CASSSPTPISFSETQYF
TRBV11-2	TRBJ2-7	CASSQRLAGANEQYF
TRBV20-1	TRBJ1-1	CSASEGRGNTEAFF
TRBV7-1	TRBJ1-2	CASSACHHEGKTYGYTF
TRBV18	TRBJ2-3	CASSRRKDGTDTQYF
TRBV19	TRBJ2-4	CASSIDAAARNIQYF
TRBV3-1	TRBJ2-2	CASSANSPISGLTGELFF
TRBV5-6	TRBJ2-7	CASSLGRASSERYF
TRBV10-1	TRBJ1-2	CASSTTIRSRKTYGYTF
TRBV6-1	TRBJ1-1	CASSEWLGSGNTEAFF
TRBV5-6	TRBJ1-2	CASMFHNSRKTYGYTF
TRBV7-1	TRBJ1-2	CASIVLYHEGKTYGYTF
TRBV16	TRBJ1-2	CASSSWKVVRKTYGYTF